Below, 14 T cell receptor beta chains from the same sample are listed, as sequenced in a study of Graves' ophthalmopathy and Graves' hyperthyroidism. The authors amplified TCR beta CDR3 regions from RNA transcripts. The library came from an HTBI-primed first-round RT-PCR and a second-round multiplex PCR. A single record per CDR3 protein comes from TCRdb applying MiXCR to the multiplex PCR reads. The sample shows approximately 330,000 distinct CDR3 sequences, about 17% of them seen only once. What was sequenced was peripheral blood. The source is an adult man with Graves' ophthalmopathy.

The table lists this clonotype with many counts. CDR3 in DNA: TGTGCCAGCTCACCTAGACAGGGGCCTGAAGCTTTCTTT. Translation gives CASSPRQGPEAFF. The chain couples TRBV18 to TRBJ1-1, with 8 bases lining up with TRBD1. CDR1 and CDR2 (germline): KGHSH, LQKENI. CDR3 length: 13 amino acids. The trim removed 3 bases at V and 6 bases at J, leaving 3 bases unmatched.

This clonotype was recorded at least ten times. The DNA of the CDR3 is TGCGCCAGCATCCCTAACTCTCCCGGGACAGGGGAGAACGAGCAGTACTTC. Protein sequence: CASIPNSPGTGENEQYF. The rearrangement uses TRBV5-1 and TRBJ2-7; TRBD1 matches 10 bases. This CDR3 has 17 amino acids. Germline V gives CDR1 SGHRS, CDR2 YFSETQ. Trimming cost V 6 bases and J 5 bases; bases outside gene matches: 17.

This clonotype was recorded many times. The J gene is TRBJ1-2, the V gene TRBV5-1, with D possibly TRBD1 on 6 matching bases. Trimming cost V 4 bases and J 2 bases, with 18 bases left between them. The CDR3 is 16 amino acids. Per germline, CDR1 SGHRS and CDR2 YFSETQ. The CDR3 loop reads CASSGGTINRNYGYTF. The CDR3 nucleotides are TGCGCCAGCAGCGGAGGGACAATCAATAGGAACTATGGCTACACCTTC.

This chain links TRBV11-2 with TRBJ2-5; 10 positions agree with TRBD2. The CDR3 length is 17 residues. Trimming cost V 1 base and J 7 bases; bases outside gene matches: 12. Germline CDR1 reads SGHAT; CDR2 reads FQNNGV. The DNA for the CDR3 is TGTGCCAGCAGCTTAGTGTCTTACGCTAGCGGGGGTGGGACCCAGTACTTC. Its translation: CASSLVSYASGGGTQYF.

The chain carries TRBV15 and TRBJ2-7; possibly TRBD2 for D (6 bases). Germline loops: CDR1 LNHNV, CDR2 YYDKDF (reference sequence). The CDR3 extends over 14 amino acids. V lost 5 bases and J 3 bases, leaving 14 bases between the germline ends. In DNA form, the CDR3 reads TGTGCCACCAGCCCCCGGCGGGGATTCTACGAGCAGTACTTC. This codes for CATSPRRGFYEQYF.

At least ten counts were recorded for this clonotype. The junction shows a germline mismatch at one end, possibly a read error. The chain links TRBV7-7 to TRBJ2-2, with 7 bases fitting TRBD1. This CDR3 spans 16 amino acids. The germline V gene has CDR1 SSHAT and CDR2 FNYEAQ (reference sequence). The CDR3 sequence: CASSLGAGGDTGELFF. The CDR3 DNA reads TGTGCTAGCAGCTTAGGGGCAGGGGGAGACACCGGGGAGCTGTTTTTT.

This clonotype was counted many times. The rearrangement uses TRBV20-1 and TRBJ2-7, with D hard to call. Germline V CDR1 and CDR2: DFQATT, SNEGSKA (reference sequence). The CDR3 sequence is 12 residues long. V lost 4 bases, J lost 13 bases, and 20 bases lay in between. The CDR3 is CSAKEVRPEPYF. CDR3 bases: TGCAGTGCTAAAGAAGTCCGGCCCGAGCCCTACTTC.

There are many counts of this clonotype. The chain couples TRBV6-2 or TRBV6-3 to TRBJ2-7; the D call may be TRBD1 or TRBD2 (5 bases each). V lost 2 bases, J lost 4 bases, and 15 bases lay in between. This CDR3 region has 15 residues. Germline loops: CDR1 MNHEY, CDR2 SVGEGT. CDR3 DNA sequence: TGTGCCAGCAGTTACCCGCGATGGGGGTATTACGAGCAGTACTTC. The encoded protein is CASSYPRWGYYEQYF.

This clonotype was recorded a few times. V is TRBV11-2 and J is TRBJ1-5; D not resolved. This CDR3 is 14 amino acids long. V lost 1 base and J lost 4, with 8 bases in between. Germline assignment: CDR1 SGHAT and CDR2 FQNNGV. The CDR3 region is CASSLVGWNQPQHF. The CDR3 DNA is TGTGCCAGCAGCTTAGTGGGGTGGAATCAGCCCCAGCATTTT.

The rearrangement uses TRBV4-2 and TRBJ2-5; no firm D call. Germline CDR1 and CDR2: LGHNA and YNFKEQ. The CDR3 extends over 14 amino acids. The V end lost 2 bases, the J end lost 13 bases, and 20 bases lay between the germline ends. The CDR3 DNA is TGTGCCAGCAGCCAAACCCTGGACGGAACCTCCTCGTACTTC. It specifies CASSQTLDGTSSYF.

This clonotype was seen many times. This may be a read error, as it is one base from a much larger clone. This chain joins TRBV12-3 or TRBV12-4 and TRBJ2-5; tentatively, D is TRBD1 (6 bases). The V gene lost 6 bases and the J gene lost 7 bases, with 18 bases spanning the gap. The CDR3 is 14 amino acids. The CDR3 reads CASRRGSIGGTQYF. The DNA of the CDR3 is TGTGCCAGCAGACGCGGCAGCATAGGGGGGACCCAGTACTTC.

In this sample, this clonotype turned up many times. The V and J genes are TRBV27 and TRBJ2-5, with 11 bases lining up with TRBD2. This CDR3 contains 15 residues. CDR1 and CDR2 from the germline V gene are MNHEY and SMNVEV (reference sequence). Unmatched junction bases numbered 7, after V lost 4 bases and J lost 6 bases. The CDR3 loop is CASSSRSGGGQTQYF. The CDR3 nucleotides are TGTGCCAGCAGTTCGCGTAGCGGGGGGGGACAGACCCAGTACTTC.

This clonotype was seen ten or more times. The V and J genes are TRBV12-3 or TRBV12-4 and TRBJ2-5, with D possibly TRBD1 on 5 matching bases. V was shortened by 1 base and J by 5 bases, with 8 bases between the two germline ends. This CDR3 region has 13 residues. CDR3 residues: CASSLGRVETQYF. The CDR3 DNA reads TGTGCCAGCAGTTTAGGCAGGGTCGAGACCCAGTACTTC.

There are many counts of this clonotype. The chain joins TRBV19 to TRBJ2-3; 8 bases fit TRBD2. Trimming took 6 bases from V and 0 from J; bases not matched to a gene: 5. Per the germline V gene, CDR1 is LNHDA and CDR2 is SQIVND (reference sequence). The CDR3 loop spans 15 amino acids. CDR3 amino acids: CASSSSGISTDTQYF. The CDR3 DNA follows: TGTGCCAGTAGCAGTAGCGGGATTAGCACAGATACGCAGTATTTT.